These 24 T cell receptor beta chains share one sample of origin, sequenced in a study of blood T cells in healthy people across ages (dated by TCRdb to between 2015 and 2016). The library relied on 5' RACE. Sequencer: Illumina HiSeq 2500. A second roughly 7 to 11 cycle PCR used a sample-barcoded 5' primer and a J-beta primer mix. The public reads were reanalyzed by TCRdb: fastp trimming at Q25, MiXCR alignment, in-frame beta chains only. Entries are consolidated by CDR3 protein sequence, retaining the most common genes and DNA. The sample table lists more than 700,000 distinct CDR3 sequences, around 50% of them with a count of one. The ten largest account for approximately 18% of the sample. Sequencing used blood. These receptors were collected from a man older than 75 in good health.

This clonotype was seen only a few times. The chain employs TRBV5-1 and TRBJ2-3, with D perhaps assigned TRBD1 or TRBD2 (5 bases each). The CDR3 contains 16 residues. Trimming shortened V by 7 bases and J by 0 bases, and 18 bases separated the two germline ends. The germline V gene has CDR1 SGHRS and CDR2 YFSETQ. For the CDR3, the DNA is TGCGCCAGCGCCGACGGGGCGAGGACTAGCACAGATACGCAGTATTTT. This codes for CASADGARTSTDTQYF.

The chain employs TRBV15 and TRBJ1-2; TRBD1 is a possible D gene (6 bases). This CDR3 is 15 amino acids long. Per germline, CDR1 LNHNV and CDR2 YYDKDF (reference sequence). The germline V and J ends were trimmed by 3 bases and 5 bases, with 16 bases remaining between them. CDR3 nucleotide sequence: TGTGCCACCAGCAGTCGCGTACAGGGTTCATATGGCTACACCTTC. Its translation: CATSSRVQGSYGYTF.

In this sample, this clonotype turned up a few times. V and J are TRBV7-9 and TRBJ1-1; D gene ambiguous. This CDR3 spans 14 amino acids. Deletions cut 4 bases from V and 4 bases from J, with 13 bases between. Per germline, CDR1 SEHNR and CDR2 FQNEAQ (reference sequence). The CDR3 nucleotides read TGTGCCAGCAGCTCATCGTGGGAGGGCACTGAAGCTTTCTTT. Its protein product is CASSSSWEGTEAFF.

The chain uses TRBV20-1 and TRBJ2-4; perhaps TRBD2 as D (6 bases). CDR1 is DFQATT and CDR2 is SNEGSKA in the germline V gene (reference sequence). The CDR3 contains 15 residues. The V end lost 1 base, the J end lost 4 bases, and 14 bases lay between the germline ends. The CDR3 DNA sequence: TGCAGTGCTAGAGTGACTAGTTATGGAAAAAACATTCAGTACTTC. It specifies CSARVTSYGKNIQYF.

The chain recombines TRBV5-1 with TRBJ2-1; D might be TRBD2 (7 bases). This CDR3 spans 15 amino acids. The V gene's germline CDR1 is SGHRS and CDR2 YFSETQ. V dropped 3 bases and J dropped 8 bases, with 18 bases sitting between them. DNA of the CDR3: TGCGCCAGCAGCTCTACCCGGGGGGCATGGGATGAGCAGTTCTTC. Its protein product is CASSSTRGAWDEQFF.

V usage is TRBV5-1 and J usage is TRBJ2-7; 9 nucleotides line up with TRBD2. This CDR3 is built from 13 residues. J gave up 1 base and V 8 bases, and 4 bases lay outside the gene matches. The germline gives CDR1 SGHRS, CDR2 YFSETQ. CDR3 DNA sequence: TGCGCCAGACGACTAGCGGTGTCCTACGAGCAGTACTTC. This sequence encodes CARRLAVSYEQYF.

The rearrangement links TRBV5-6 to TRBJ1-5, with D possibly being TRBD1 (6 bases). The V and J ends lost 0 bases and 2 bases respectively, with 15 bases between them. This CDR3 region has 17 residues. Germline lookup yields CDR1 SGHDT and CDR2 YYEEEE. CDR3 loop: CASSLGARGRGNQPQHF. CDR3 sequence (DNA): TGTGCCAGCAGCTTGGGAGCCAGGGGCCGTGGCAATCAGCCCCAGCATTTT.

This chain uses TRBV5-1 with TRBJ2-5; D is unclear. The CDR3 length is 15 residues. CDR1 SGHRS and CDR2 YFSETQ come from the germline V gene. Trimming pared 0 bases from V and 5 bases from J, leaving 14 bases between. CDR3 protein: CASSLGGGLEETQYF. DNA for the CDR3: TGCGCCAGCAGCTTGGGAGGCGGTTTGGAGGAGACCCAGTACTTC.

V usage is TRBV28 and J usage is TRBJ1-6; TRBD1 matches at 8 bases. The length of the CDR3 is 15 residues. Trimming removed 6 bases from V and 7 bases from J; junction bases left unmatched: 8. Germline CDR1 and CDR2: MDHEN and SYDVKM. DNA of the CDR3: TGTGCCAGCAGCTCTGACAGGGGATTGAATTCACCCCTCCACTTT. This encodes CASSSDRGLNSPLHF.

This chain joins TRBV27 and TRBJ2-7, with 7 bases lining up with TRBD1. The length of the CDR3 is 13 residues. J lost 5 bases, V lost 6 bases, and 7 bases had no gene match. The germline V gene encodes CDR1 MNHEY and CDR2 SMNVEV (reference sequence). The CDR3 spells CASRTGLGDEQYF. The DNA for the CDR3 is TGTGCCAGCAGGACAGGGTTGGGGGACGAGCAGTACTTC.

The CDR3 reads CSVVGRAMDETQYF. Written as DNA, the CDR3 is TGCAGCGTTGTCGGGAGGGCCATGGATGAGACCCAGTACTTC. The chain employs TRBV29-1 and TRBJ2-5; 8 bases align to TRBD2. V lost 4 bases to trimming and J lost 5 bases; unmatched junction nucleotides: 9. This CDR3 comprises 14 residues. From germline, CDR1 is SQVTM and CDR2 ANQGSEA. The complete variable domain, with remaining parts taken from reference TRBV29-1 and TRBJ2-5, reads SAVISQKPSRDICQRGTSLTIQCQVDSQVTMMFWYRQQPGQSLTLIATANQGSEATYESGFVIDKFPISRPNLTFSTLTVSNMSPEDSSIYLCSVVGRAMDETQYFGPGTRLLVL.

This clonotype was counted between two and nine times. The rearrangement joins TRBV10-3 to TRBJ2-1, with D perhaps given as TRBD1 or TRBD2 (5 bases each). Germline V gene lookup returns CDR1 ENHRY and CDR2 SYGVKD. V was pared by 4 bases and J by 8 bases, with 21 bases between. The CDR3 loop spans 16 amino acids. The CDR3 here is CAISGAGTPTIDEQFF. DNA for the CDR3: TGTGCCATCAGTGGCGCCGGGACCCCTACCATCGATGAGCAGTTCTTC.

The chain employs TRBV28 and TRBJ2-7, with TRBD1 identical over 8 bases. In germline, CDR1 is MDHEN, CDR2 SYDVKM. This CDR3 is built from 14 residues. V was clipped by 4 bases and J by 6 bases; unmatched bases: 8. CDR3 DNA sequence: TGTGCCAGCAGTTCAATTAGGACAGGGCGCGAGCAGTACTTC. Translation: CASSSIRTGREQYF.

This clonotype showed up many times. The chain has TRBV28 and TRBJ2-7; D ambiguous. The length of the CDR3 is 13 residues. Trimming took off 5 bases at V and 0 bases at J, with 8 bases between the two ends. Per germline, CDR1 MDHEN and CDR2 SYDVKM. The CDR3 sequence is CASSGSNSYEQYF. In nucleotides, the CDR3 is TGTGCCAGCAGTGGTTCGAACTCCTACGAGCAGTACTTC.

This clonotype was recorded once. The chain combines TRBV30 with TRBJ2-1; D may be TRBD2 (6 bases). Trimming pared 3 bases from V and 9 bases from J, leaving 18 bases between. The germline V gene has CDR1 GTSNPN and CDR2 SVGIG (reference sequence). The CDR3 contains 14 residues. CDR3 in amino acids: CAWSQRSEGGEQFF. The CDR3 DNA is TGTGCCTGGAGCCAGCGATCGGAGGGCGGTGAGCAGTTCTTC. Using reference TRBV30 and TRBJ2-1 for the parts outside the CDR3, the full variable domain is SQTIHQWPATLVQPVGSPLSLECTVEGTSNPNLYWYRQAAGRGLQLLFYSVGIGQISSEVPQNLSASRPQDRQFILSSKKLLLSDSGFYLCAWSQRSEGGEQFFGPGTRLTVL.

The rearrangement links TRBV9 to TRBJ1-6, with 11 bases aligning to TRBD1. Germline assignment: CDR1 SGDLS and CDR2 YYNGEE. Trimming cost V 3 bases and J 6 bases; bases outside gene matches: 5. The CDR3 has 16 residues. CDR3 coding DNA: TGTGCCAGCAGCGAAGGACAGGGGGCCATTAATTCACCCCTCCACTTT. It codes for CASSEGQGAINSPLHF.

This chain links TRBV6-5 with TRBJ2-1; D unresolved. The J call may be faulty, since TRBJ2-7 better matches the DNA end. CDR3 length: 16 residues. The V gene's germline CDR1 is MNHEY and CDR2 SVGAGI. In DNA, the CDR3 is TGTGCCAGCAGTTACTCCCCCCGACGCTCCTACAATGAGCAGTACTTC. Its protein is CASSYSPRRSYNEQYF.

This CDR3 is CSASLGTSGNLYNEQFF. In DNA, the CDR3 is TGCAGTGCTAGCCTAGGGACTAGCGGGAACCTTTACAATGAGCAGTTCTTC. This chain uses TRBV20-1 with TRBJ2-1; TRBD2 matches at 13 bases. This CDR3 is 17 amino acids long. J was trimmed by 4 bases and V by 3 bases; bases with no gene match: 9. Germline loops: CDR1 DFQATT, CDR2 SNEGSKA (reference sequence).

Only a few counts were recorded for this clonotype. The chain combines TRBV10-3 with TRBJ2-1; TRBD2 agrees at 10 bases. The V gene end was trimmed by 10 bases and the J gene end by 6 bases; junction bases not matched to a gene: 9. Per germline, CDR1 ENHRY and CDR2 SYGVKD. The CDR3 runs to 14 residues. The CDR3 DNA sequence: TGTGCCACAAATCCAGCGGGAGGGCTCAATGAGCAGTTCTTC. Amino acid sequence: CATNPAGGLNEQFF.

This clonotype was picked up a small number of times. The V gene is TRBV9, the J gene TRBJ2-2; D not certain. V was trimmed by 0 bases and J by 7 bases, leaving 7 bases between them. Per the germline V gene, CDR1 is SGDLS and CDR2 is YYNGEE. CDR3 length: 13 residues. DNA of the CDR3: TGTGCCAGCAGCGTAGTGGATGGCGGGGAGCTGTTTTTT. Translation gives CASSVVDGGELFF. Looking up the rest from reference TRBV9 and TRBJ2-2 gives the full variable domain: DSGVTQTPKHLITATGQRVTLRCSPRSGDLSVYWYQQSLDQGLQFLIQYYNGEERAKGNILERFSAQQFPDLHSELNLSSLELGDSALYFCASSVVDGGELFFGEGSRLTVL.

The rearrangement joins TRBV4-2 to TRBJ2-7; the D gene could be TRBD1 or TRBD2 (5 bases each). V lost 1 base and J 2 bases, leaving 15 bases between the germline ends. This CDR3 region has 16 residues. CDR1 is LGHNA, CDR2 YNFKEQ, per germline. The CDR3 DNA reads as TGTGCCAGCAGCCAAGGGTCGGGACCCCCGACCTACGAGCAGTACTTC. Translated, it gives CASSQGSGPPTYEQYF.

This clonotype was detected many times. A read error may explain this, as a much larger clone is one base away. The chain is built from TRBV5-6 and TRBJ2-7; 8 bases align to TRBD1. Germline values: CDR1 SGHDT, CDR2 YYEEEE. V gave up 4 bases and J gave up 6 bases; unmatched junction bases: 9. CDR3 length equals 14 residues. The CDR3 loop is CASSVGRGLFEQYF. The CDR3 DNA reads TGTGCCAGCAGCGTGGGCAGGGGGCTTTTCGAGCAGTACTTC.

This clonotype was seen many times. The chain has TRBV10-3 and TRBJ2-1; the D gene could be TRBD1 or TRBD2 (5 bases each). Germline CDR1 ENHRY, CDR2 SYGVKD. The ends were cut back, 10 bases at V and 8 bases at J, with 18 bases in the middle. The CDR3 length is 13 residues. The CDR3 coding sequence is TGTGCCACCATTAAGAGGGCCAGGGATGAGCAGTTCTTC. It encodes CATIKRARDEQFF.

This clonotype was found a few times. A much larger clone lies one base from this, so it may be a read error. V is TRBV6-6 and J is TRBJ2-6, with D uncertain. V lost 3 bases and J 0 bases, leaving 9 bases between the germline ends. This CDR3 spans 16 amino acids. CDR1 and CDR2 (germline): MNHNY, SVGAGI (reference sequence). This CDR3 is CASSYPQRSGANVLTF. The CDR3 coding sequence is TGTGCCAGCAGTTATCCACAGCGCTCTGGGGCCAACGTCCTGACTTTC.